Listed here are 21 T cell receptor beta chains from one sample, sequenced in a study of STAT3 mutations in large granular lymphocyte leukemia. Broader study findings: At least one immunodominant TCR beta clonotype appeared in every T-cell large granular lymphocyte leukemia patient.

Sequencing was performed with immunoSEQ multiplex PCR; in TCRdb, only in-frame clones are kept and a portion is missing. The data contain over 4,000 clones, roughly 82% of them seen just once; the ten biggest clones take up 80% to 90%. Their cognate antigens are unknown. The sequenced material came from peripheral blood mononuclear cells. The receptors stem from a boy younger than 18 with T-cell large granular lymphocyte leukemia. Some clones in this sample may be carry-over from other donors' samples.

The V call is TRBV5-6, the J call TRBJ2-1; D gene unclear. CDR1 SGHDT and CDR2 YYEEEE come from the germline V gene. This CDR3 has 16 amino acids. Trimming took 0 bases from V and 0 from J, leaving 10 bases between them. CDR3 DNA: TGTGCCAGCAGCTTGGAGGTCGTGAGCTCCTACAATGAGCAGTTCTTC. It encodes CASSLEVVSSYNEQFF.

The chain joins TRBV5-5 to TRBJ1-1; D gene uncertain. The germline gives CDR1 SGHKS, CDR2 YYEKEE (reference sequence). V lost 2 bases and J lost 1, with 9 bases in between. CDR3 size: 14 residues. DNA of the CDR3: TGTGCCAGCAGCTTTGAAGGGAAGAACACTGAAGCTTTCTTT. It specifies CASSFEGKNTEAFF.

As DNA, the CDR3 is TGTGCCAGCAGGGCAGGAATTACCTACGAGCAGTACTTC. It translates to CASRAGITYEQYF. V usage is TRBV27 and J usage is TRBJ2-7; D unclear. The germline V and J ends were trimmed by 6 bases and 2 bases, with 11 bases remaining between them. This CDR3 spans 13 amino acids. The germline V gene has CDR1 MNHEY and CDR2 SMNVEV (reference sequence).

The rearrangement joins TRBV5-1 to TRBJ2-1; 9 nucleotides agree with TRBD1. CDR3 length: 14 residues. Germline values: CDR1 SGHRS, CDR2 YFSETQ. J gave up 8 bases and V 2 bases, and 5 bases lay outside the gene matches. The CDR3 is CASSFGTGSDEQFF. The CDR3, as DNA: TGCGCCAGCAGCTTCGGGACAGGGAGCGATGAGCAGTTCTTC.

This chain connects TRBV10-2 to TRBJ2-5, with D tentatively TRBD1 (5 bases). CDR3 length: 17 residues. Germline loops: CDR1 WSHSY, CDR2 SAAADI. Trimming left V 0 bases short and J 5 bases short, with 19 bases between. The DNA of the CDR3 is TGCGCCAGCAGTGAGTCTCCCTTCAGGGCCCCCAGGGAGACCCAGTACTTC. It specifies CASSESPFRAPRETQYF.

The chain carries TRBV7-9 and TRBJ2-1, with a possible D match to TRBD2 (7 bases). Germline V gene sequence: CDR1 SEHNR, CDR2 FQNEAQ (reference sequence). This CDR3 has 13 amino acids. The germline V and J ends were trimmed by 7 bases and 8 bases, with 15 bases remaining between them. The CDR3 nucleotides read TGTGCCAGCACCCTCGCGGGGGCGGATGAGCAGTTCTTC. It is translated as CASTLAGADEQFF.

This chain uses TRBV5-4 with TRBJ1-6, with D uncertain. In germline, CDR1 is SGHNT, CDR2 YYREEE (reference sequence). V was shortened by 3 bases and J by 6 bases, with 10 bases between the two germline ends. This CDR3 is 14 amino acids long. For the CDR3, the DNA is TGTGCCAGCAGCTCGGACGGGATTAATTCACCCCTCCACTTT. It encodes CASSSDGINSPLHF.

The chain uses TRBV5-1 and TRBJ2-3; 7 bases map to TRBD1. The CDR3 spans 18 residues. Germline trimming cut 3 bases from V and 0 bases from J; bases unmatched to any gene: 13. Germline CDR1 and CDR2: SGHRS and YFSETQ. The CDR3 DNA sequence: TGCGCCAGCAGCTGGGGACAGCCTCCATTTGGGAGCACAGATACGCAGTATTTT. It yields the protein CASSWGQPPFGSTDTQYF.

DNA for the CDR3: TGCGCCAGCAGCTTGGGCCTAGCGGACCACAATGAGCAGTTCTTC. This codes for CASSLGLADHNEQFF. The chain uses TRBV5-1 and TRBJ2-1, with 7 bases that match TRBD2. J gave up 5 bases and V 0 bases, and 5 bases lay outside the gene matches. This CDR3 is built from 15 residues. Germline assignment: CDR1 SGHRS and CDR2 YFSETQ.

This clone showed up just a few times. The chain employs TRBV7-6 and TRBJ1-3; 7 nucleotides line up with TRBD1. This CDR3 spans 13 amino acids. J gave up 4 bases and V 5 bases, and 2 bases lay outside the gene matches. The germline V gene encodes CDR1 SGHVS and CDR2 FNYEAQ. The CDR3 spells CASSVGQGNTIYF. CDR3 DNA: TGTGCCAGCAGCGTGGGACAGGGAAACACCATATATTTT.

Comments on this clone: Additional DNA sequences in this sample encode the identical CDR3. V gene TRBV7-9 combines with J gene TRBJ1-3; TRBD1 aligns across 7 bases. CDR1 is SEHNR and CDR2 is FQNEAQ in the germline V gene (reference sequence). CDR3 length: 15 amino acids. Trimming took 2 bases from V and 1 from J; bases not matched to a gene: 2. CDR3 region: CASSLQQGSGNTIYF. The CDR3 region has the DNA TGTGCCAGCAGCTTACAACAGGGGTCTGGAAACACCATATATTTT.

The chain uses TRBV25-1 and TRBJ2-7; TRBD2 agrees at 8 bases. In germline, CDR1 is MGHDK, CDR2 SYGVNS. The CDR3 length is 14 residues. V was pared by 3 bases and J by 2 bases, with 3 bases of the junction left unmatched. The CDR3 region has the DNA TGTGCCAGCAGTGACGTAGCGGGGACCTACGAGCAGTACTTC. Residues: CASSDVAGTYEQYF.

This clone was seen more than once but under ten times. This sequence joins TRBV5-1 and TRBJ2-7; D uncertain. CDR3 size: 14 residues. The germline CDR1 and CDR2 sequences are SGHRS and YFSETQ. Trimming took 2 bases from V and 1 from J, leaving 10 bases between them. CDR3 in amino acids: CASSFNGGSYEQYF. The CDR3 nucleotides are TGCGCCAGCAGCTTTAATGGCGGATCCTACGAGCAGTACTTC.

The V gene is TRBV30, the J gene TRBJ1-5; TRBD1 is a possible D gene (5 bases). The CDR3 sequence is 15 residues long. Trimming removed 3 bases at V and 2 bases at J, with 14 bases between. Germline V CDR1 and CDR2: GTSNPN, SVGIG (reference sequence). For the CDR3, the DNA is TGTGCCTGGAGGGGACCAGGAAAGGGCAATCAGCCCCAGCATTTT. It translates to CAWRGPGKGNQPQHF.

This clone was detected a few times. This rearrangement joins TRBV10-3 to TRBJ2-3, with D possibly TRBD2 on 6 matching bases. Per germline, CDR1 ENHRY and CDR2 SYGVKD. Trimming cost V 2 bases and J 0 bases, with 15 bases left between them. The CDR3 is 17 amino acids. This chain's CDR3 is CAISEGREKTSTDTQYF. The DNA of the CDR3 is TGTGCCATCAGTGAGGGGCGGGAAAAGACTAGCACAGATACGCAGTATTTT.

This chain joins TRBV29-1 and TRBJ2-5; 12 bases line up with TRBD2. J lost 4 bases, V lost 2 bases, and 5 bases had no gene match. Germline V gene sequence: CDR1 SQVTM, CDR2 ANQGSEA. The CDR3 length is 15 residues. DNA of the CDR3: TGCAGCGTTGAACTAGCGGGAGGGACGTTAGAGACCCAGTACTTC. This translates into CSVELAGGTLETQYF.

This clone has a single count. This chain connects TRBV13 to TRBJ2-7; a weak D match, TRBD2 (6 bases). V gave up 6 bases and J gave up 4 bases, with 16 bases separating them. The CDR3 is made up of 14 amino acids. CDR1 is PRHDT and CDR2 is FYEKMQ in the germline V gene (reference sequence). CDR3 nucleotides: TGTGCCAGCAGTATACACCAGGGAGGATACGAGCAGTACTTC. As protein: CASSIHQGGYEQYF.

The V gene is TRBV5-4, the J gene TRBJ1-1, with D possibly being TRBD1 (6 bases). The germline CDR1 and CDR2 sequences are SGHNT and YYREEE (reference sequence). V was pared by 0 bases and J by 7 bases, with 10 bases between. The CDR3 contains 13 residues. CDR3 in DNA: TGTGCCAGCAGCTTGGGGGGGCGGAGTGAAGCTTTCTTT. Translating it yields CASSLGGRSEAFF. Combining the CDR3 with reference TRBV5-4 and TRBJ1-1 gives the whole variable domain ETGVTQSPTHLIKTRGQQVTLRCSSQSGHNTVSWYQQALGQGPQFIFQYYREEENGRGNFPPRFSGLQFPNYSSELNVNALELDDSALYLCASSLGGRSEAFFGQGTRLTVV.

V gene TRBV12-5 combines with J gene TRBJ1-2, with D unresolved. The CDR3 is 13 residues long. The V end lost 2 bases, the J end lost 7 bases, and 11 bases lay between the germline ends. From germline, CDR1 is LGHNT and CDR2 FRNRAP. The CDR3 reads CASGLLPAGGYTF. Here the CDR3 DNA reads TGTGCTAGTGGTTTGCTTCCAGCTGGTGGCTACACCTTC. The whole variable domain, filled in from reference TRBV12-5 and TRBJ1-2, reads DARVTQTPRHKVTEMGQEVTMRCQPILGHNTVFWYRQTMMQGLELLAYFRNRAPLDDSGMPKDRFSAEMPDATLATLKIQPSEPRDSAVYFCASGLLPAGGYTFGSGTRLTVV.

CDR3 in amino acids: CASSDESGVIGDTQYF. The CDR3 coding sequence is TGTGCCAGCAGCGACGAAAGCGGGGTAATCGGGGATACGCAGTATTTT. The chain recombines TRBV9 with TRBJ2-3, with TRBD2 matching 7 bases. Trimming removed 3 bases from V and 6 bases from J; junction bases left unmatched: 13. The CDR3 runs to 16 residues. Germline assignment: CDR1 SGDLS and CDR2 YYNGEE.

The chain carries TRBV29-1 and TRBJ2-1; weak D call: TRBD2 (5 bases). V was pared by 5 bases and J by 1 base, with 18 bases between. The CDR3 totals 16 residues. Per the germline V gene, CDR1 is SQVTM and CDR2 is ANQGSEA. DNA of the CDR3: TGCAGCGTTTCGGAGCGGTCCCTCGGATCCTACAATGAGCAGTTCTTC. Its protein is CSVSERSLGSYNEQFF.